By sample fraction, the clone carrying this TCR beta chain is medium-sized (0.01 to 0.1%). Its antigen is not identified. This record comes from a study of Graves' ophthalmopathy and Graves' hyperthyroidism. General study findings and limits: This model predicted ophthalmopathy progression (sensitivity around 71%, specificity about 72%).

Ophthalmopathy donors were characterized by moderate-to-severe activity, CAS of at least 3, NOSPECS of at least 4, and duration under 3 months. This CDR3 comprises 15 residues. Trimming at V came to 3 bases and at J to 4 bases, leaving 10 bases not matched to a gene. CDR1 SQVTM and CDR2 ANQGSEA come from the germline V gene. Amplifying from RNA transcripts, the study obtained TCR beta CDR3 regions. RT-PCR with HTBI primers came first, then second-round multiplex PCR. MiXCR was run by TCRdb on the multiplex PCR reads, yielding one entry per CDR3 protein. The sample lists around 40,000 distinct CDR3 sequences; approximately 52% were seen once.

This receptor was taken from an adult man with Graves' ophthalmopathy. The material sequenced was peripheral blood. The chain is built from TRBV29-1 and TRBJ2-3; TRBD2 aligns across 7 bases. The CDR3 coding sequence is TGCAGCGTTGATGGCGCGGGAGTCCCTGCAGATACGCAGTATTTT. Its translation: CSVDGAGVPADTQYF.